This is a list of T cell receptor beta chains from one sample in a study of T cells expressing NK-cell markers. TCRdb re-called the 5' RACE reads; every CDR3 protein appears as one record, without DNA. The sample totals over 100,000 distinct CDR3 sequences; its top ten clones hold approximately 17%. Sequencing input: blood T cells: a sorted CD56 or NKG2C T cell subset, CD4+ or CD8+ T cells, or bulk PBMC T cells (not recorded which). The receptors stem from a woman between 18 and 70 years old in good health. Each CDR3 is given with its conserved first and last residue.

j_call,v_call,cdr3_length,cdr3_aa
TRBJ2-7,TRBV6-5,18,CASRILGLASGETYEQYF
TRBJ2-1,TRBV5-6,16,CASIKRLAAFYNEQFF
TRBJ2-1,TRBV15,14,CATRAITGLNEQFF
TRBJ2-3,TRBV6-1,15,CASSRGPLGGDTQYF
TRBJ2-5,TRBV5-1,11,CASSLDGTQYF
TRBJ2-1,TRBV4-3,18,CASSQDLGEGGSSDEQFF
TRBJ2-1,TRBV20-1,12,CSAPVSGNEQFF
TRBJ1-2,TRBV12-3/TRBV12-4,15,CASSSGDRAFYGYTF
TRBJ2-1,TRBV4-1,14,CASSPTSFHNEQFF
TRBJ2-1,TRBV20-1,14,CSASFGSGYNEQFF
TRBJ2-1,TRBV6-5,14,CASSYSPEGDEQFF
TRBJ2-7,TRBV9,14,CASSTGGGSYEQYF
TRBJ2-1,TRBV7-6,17,CASSLAGGAGSYNEQFF
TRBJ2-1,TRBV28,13,CASSVGPRDEQFF
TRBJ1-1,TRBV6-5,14,CASSYPDRNTEAFF
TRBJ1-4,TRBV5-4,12,CASSGDGQKLFF
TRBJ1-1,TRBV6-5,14,CASSWTDRGTEAFF
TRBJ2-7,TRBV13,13,CASSSLRHYEQYF
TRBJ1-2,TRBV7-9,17,CASSAQDRELWGYGYTF
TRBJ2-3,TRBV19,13,CASSHRATDTQYF
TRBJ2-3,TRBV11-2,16,CASSRGVREDTDTQYF
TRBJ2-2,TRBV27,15,CATSGLAVPTGELFF
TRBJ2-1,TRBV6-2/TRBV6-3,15,CASSLAGPRGDEQFF
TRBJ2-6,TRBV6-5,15,CASSYLGTGANVLTF
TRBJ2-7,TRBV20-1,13,CSALGDGTYEQYF
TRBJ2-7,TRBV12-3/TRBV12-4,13,CASRQGPGGEQYF